This TCR beta chain derives from a study of T cells after yellow fever vaccination. Overall study: Researchers used SMART-Seq v4 Ultra Low Input to prepare fractions that had low cell numbers. The study's findings and limits: In post-booster samples, most primary-vaccination clones reappeared (approximately 97% CD4, 70% to 90% CD8). Abundant clonotypes (contaminants from the bulk population) could be present in FACS-sorted repertoires.

The study made its TCR cDNA through 5'RACE template switching. That step introduced a universal primer site along with UMIs. TCRdb analysed the 5' RACE reads with MiXCR anew, one entry per CDR3 protein. The sample contains 60,000 to 85,000 distinct CDR3 sequences, approximately 7% of which appear only once. This clonotype has a count of ten or more. As yet, its antigen is unknown. Trimming removed 5 bases from V and 1 base from J, with 14 bases in between. The germline V gene encodes CDR1 SEHNR and CDR2 FQNEAQ (reference sequence). There are 16 residues in the CDR3. This receptor was obtained from a man between 18 and 29 years old who received the YFV17D yellow fever vaccine. Here the sequenced sample was CD8+ T cells sorted from PBMCs, taken roughly 46 days after the first yellow fever vaccination. The chain links TRBV7-9 to TRBJ2-2; D perhaps matches TRBD2 (6 bases). CDR3 region: CASSPEGIENTGELFF. CDR3 nucleotides: TGTGCCAGCAGCCCGGAGGGTATAGAGAACACCGGGGAGCTGTTTTTT.